A single sample is the source of the 22 T cell receptor beta chains below, sequenced in a study of graft-versus-host responses after intestinal transplantation. The table came from immunoSEQ multiplex PCR; TCRdb's copy has only in-frame clones and leaves some out. This table holds some 25,000 clones, 90% to 95% found once. Here the sequenced sample was PBMCs, taken just over 38 days after intestinal transplant. These receptor sequences come from a human patient who received an intestinal transplant, so some T cells may come from the graft donor.

The chain recombines TRBV28 with TRBJ2-3; the D gene is possibly TRBD1 (7 bases). Trimming shortened V by 8 bases and J by 4 bases, and 31 bases separated the two germline ends. Germline assignment: CDR1 MDHEN and CDR2 SYDVKM. CDR3 length equals 19 residues. The DNA for the CDR3 is TGTGCCAGCCAGAGGTGGAGGGGGCGCGGAGTTGGTCGTGCAGATACGCAGTATTTT. Its translation is CASQRWRGRGVGRADTQYF.

V gene TRBV29-1 combines with J gene TRBJ2-7; 12 nucleotides match TRBD1. Germline V gives CDR1 SQVTM, CDR2 ANQGSEA. V was clipped by 2 bases and J by 6 bases; unmatched bases: 11. The CDR3 extends over 16 amino acids. The DNA of the CDR3 is TGCAGCGTTGAAAAAGTCTGGGACAGGGGGCTTAGCGAGCAGTACTTC. Translation gives CSVEKVWDRGLSEQYF.

This rearrangement joins TRBV12-2 to TRBJ1-5; the D call in the table, TRBD1, was not verified against the DNA. TRBV12-2 counts as a pseudogene. The CDR3 is 15 amino acids. Here the CDR3 DNA reads TGTGCAAGTCGCTTACCTGACAGGGGGTGTCAGCCCCAGCATTTT. It encodes CASRLPDRGCQPQHF.

Written as DNA, the CDR3 is TGTGCCAGCAGCGAAGGATCTGACAGGCATAAACTTGGAGCTTTCTTT. This sequence encodes CASSEGSDRHKLGAFF. This sequence joins TRBV9 and TRBJ1-1, with a possible D match to TRBD1 (6 bases). Looked up from germline, CDR1 is SGDLS and CDR2 is YYNGEE. Trimming cost V 3 bases and J 10 bases, with 25 bases left between them. The length of the CDR3 is 16 residues.

Here the CDR3 reads CASSPWWIGTDTQYF. In DNA, the CDR3 is TGTGCCAGCAGCCCCTGGTGGATTGGCACAGATACGCAGTATTTT. This chain connects TRBV6-5 to TRBJ2-3; D not certain. The CDR3 is 15 residues long. Between the trimmed V and J ends, which lost 6 bases and 1 base, there was a span of 14 bases. CDR1 and CDR2 (germline): MNHEY, SVGAGI.

This chain connects TRBV10-3 to TRBJ1-3; a weak D match, TRBD1 (5 bases). CDR3 length: 16 amino acids. The V end was cut by 6 bases, the J end by 0 bases, with 15 bases between. CDR1 and CDR2 from the germline V gene are ENHRY and SYGVKD. In nucleotides, the CDR3 is TGTGCCATCAGGGTGACAGACTCCTACTCTGGAAACACCATATATTTT. It specifies CAIRVTDSYSGNTIYF.

This clone was counted once. The chain is built from TRBV5-4 and TRBJ2-1; 8 positions agree with TRBD2. Germline CDR1 reads SGHNT; CDR2 reads YYREEE (reference sequence). Trimming at V came to 9 bases and at J to 7 bases, leaving 12 bases not matched to a gene. The CDR3 has 14 residues. For the CDR3, the DNA is TGTGCCATCAACCTAGCGGGCGGGTCTAATGAGCAGTTCTTC. It is translated as CAINLAGGSNEQFF.

V and J are TRBV28 and TRBJ2-7, with 12 bases fitting TRBD2. CDR3 length equals 16 residues. Unmatched junction bases numbered 4, after V lost 2 bases and J lost 2 bases. CDR1 MDHEN and CDR2 SYDVKM come from the germline V gene. The CDR3: CASSLRTSGNPYEQYF. In DNA, the CDR3 is TGTGCCAGCAGTTTAAGGACTAGCGGGAATCCCTACGAGCAGTACTTC.

The rearrangement uses TRBV21-1 and TRBJ2-5. TRBV21-1 is a documented pseudogene. The CDR3 has 11 residues. Here the CDR3 reads CASPMQETQYF. The DNA of the CDR3 is TGTGCCAGTCCGATGCAAGAGACCCAGTACTTC.

The chain is built from TRBV6-5 and TRBJ1-2, with D perhaps TRBD1 (5 bases). The CDR3 covers 13 residues. Trimming took off 7 bases at V and 2 bases at J, with 11 bases between the two ends. The germline CDR1 and CDR2 sequences are MNHEY and SVGAGI. The CDR3 DNA follows: TGTGCCAGCAATGGCAGGGAGAACTATGGCTACACCTTC. Residues: CASNGRENYGYTF.

This clone was seen only once. CDR3 in amino acids: CASSWTSTDTQYF. The DNA for the CDR3 is TGTGCCAGCAGTTGGACTAGCACAGATACGCAGTATTTT. The rearrangement links TRBV6-5 to TRBJ2-3; D perhaps matches TRBD2 (5 bases). The CDR3 sequence is 13 residues long. The V gene's germline CDR1 is MNHEY and CDR2 SVGAGI. V was cut by 4 bases and J by 0 bases, with 5 bases left in between.

The chain has TRBV11-3 and TRBJ2-5; unclear D gene. The J call may be incorrect, as the DNA end agrees better with TRBJ2-7. The CDR3 consists of 13 residues. CDR1 is SGHNT, CDR2 YENEEA, per germline. The DNA of the CDR3 is TGTGCCAGCAGCTTAGGCGGTGGCTACGAGCAGTACTTC. Protein sequence: CASSLGGGYEQYF.

The chain recombines TRBV10-3 with TRBJ2-7, with 10 nucleotides matching TRBD2. The ends lost 3 bases at V and 4 bases at J; junction bases unmatched: 6. The CDR3 has 15 residues. Per the germline V gene, CDR1 is ENHRY and CDR2 is SYGVKD. The CDR3 sequence is CAISDGLAEGYEQYF. The CDR3 DNA is TGTGCCATCAGTGACGGACTAGCGGAGGGGTACGAGCAGTACTTC.

J is TRBJ2-7 and V is TRBV7-9; unclear D gene. This CDR3 comprises 13 residues. Trimming took off 0 bases at V and 5 bases at J, with 8 bases between the two ends. Germline V gives CDR1 SEHNR, CDR2 FQNEAQ (reference sequence). CDR3 loop: CASSLAGRDEQYF. For the CDR3, the DNA is TGTGCCAGCAGCTTAGCCGGACGCGACGAGCAGTACTTC.

The chain joins TRBV13 to TRBJ2-7; 7 bases are shared with TRBD2. The junction had 11 bases not matched to a gene; V was cut back by 5 bases and J by 4 bases. Germline lookup yields CDR1 PRHDT and CDR2 FYEKMQ (reference sequence). The CDR3 consists of 15 residues. CDR3 nucleotide sequence: TGTGCCAGCAGCGTTTGGCGGGAGACTGGGTACGAGCAGTACTTC. It yields the protein CASSVWRETGYEQYF.

The chain uses TRBV6-5 and TRBJ2-2, with a weak D call TRBD1 (6 bases). The CDR3 loop spans 14 amino acids. Deletions cut 6 bases from V and 6 bases from J, with 14 bases between. CDR1 and CDR2 from the germline V gene are MNHEY and SVGAGI. The CDR3, as DNA: TGTGCCAGCAGCCGCAGGCAGGGGTCCGGGGAGCTGTTTTTT. It is translated as CASSRRQGSGELFF.

The chain recombines TRBV28 with TRBJ2-3, with D perhaps TRBD1 (7 bases). Deletions cut 6 bases from V and 3 bases from J, with 13 bases between. Germline-derived CDR1 and CDR2 are MDHEN and SYDVKM. The CDR3 loop spans 14 amino acids. The CDR3 sequence: CASSPGGMTDTQYF. For the CDR3, the DNA is TGTGCCAGCAGCCCAGGGGGGATGACAGATACGCAGTATTTT.

The chain recombines TRBV5-5 with TRBJ1-5; D unclear. The CDR3 is 14 residues long. Germline V lookup: CDR1 SGHKS, CDR2 YYEKEE (reference sequence). V lost 0 bases and J lost 2, with 6 bases in between. In DNA form, the CDR3 reads TGTGCCAGCAGCTTGGGATTTCGCAATCAGCCCCAGCATTTT. Protein sequence: CASSLGFRNQPQHF.

The genes are TRBV21-1 and TRBJ2-5; the D call in the table, TRBD2, was not verified against the DNA. TRBV21-1 has pseudogene status. The CDR3 totals 15 residues. The CDR3 DNA reads as TGTGCCAGCAGCAAAACTAGCGGGTGGCAAGAGACCCAGTACTTC. It specifies CASSKTSGWQETQYF.

As DNA, the CDR3 is TGTGCCAGCAGCCGACTAGCCCAGAGCTCCTACGAGCAGTACTTC. It codes for CASSRLAQSSYEQYF. J is TRBJ2-7 and V is TRBV7-2; 7 nucleotides match TRBD2. The CDR3 length is 15 residues. The germline V gene encodes CDR1 SGHTA and CDR2 FQGNSA. V dropped 5 bases and J dropped 0; count of bases not matched to a gene: 7.

This chain joins TRBV21-1 and TRBJ2-7. TRBV21-1 is assigned pseudogene status. CDR3 size: 16 residues. The CDR3 loop is CASSPRLLHVLDEQYF. For the CDR3, the DNA is TGTGCCAGCAGCCCGCGATTGCTACACGTGTTAGACGAGCAGTACTTC.

CDR3: CASRPPGSNQPQHF. CDR3 coding DNA: TGTGCCAGCAGGCCCCCAGGGAGCAATCAGCCCCAGCATTTT. V and J are TRBV27 and TRBJ1-5; tentative D call: TRBD1 (5 bases). This CDR3 spans 14 amino acids. Germline V gene lookup returns CDR1 MNHEY and CDR2 SMNVEV (reference sequence). Trimming took 6 bases from V and 1 from J, leaving 10 bases between them.